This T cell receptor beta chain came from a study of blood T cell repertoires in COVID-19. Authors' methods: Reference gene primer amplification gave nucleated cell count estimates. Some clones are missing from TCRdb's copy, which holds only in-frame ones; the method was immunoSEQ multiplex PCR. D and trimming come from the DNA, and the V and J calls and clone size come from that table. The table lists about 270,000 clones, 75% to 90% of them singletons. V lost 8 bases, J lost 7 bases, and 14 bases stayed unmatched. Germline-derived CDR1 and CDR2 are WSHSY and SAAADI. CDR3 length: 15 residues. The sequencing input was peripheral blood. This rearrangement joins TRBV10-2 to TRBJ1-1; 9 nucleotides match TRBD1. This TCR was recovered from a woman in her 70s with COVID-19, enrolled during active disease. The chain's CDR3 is CASGKRDRALGEAFF. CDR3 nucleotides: TGCGCCAGCGGAAAACGGGACAGGGCTTTGGGTGAAGCTTTCTTT.